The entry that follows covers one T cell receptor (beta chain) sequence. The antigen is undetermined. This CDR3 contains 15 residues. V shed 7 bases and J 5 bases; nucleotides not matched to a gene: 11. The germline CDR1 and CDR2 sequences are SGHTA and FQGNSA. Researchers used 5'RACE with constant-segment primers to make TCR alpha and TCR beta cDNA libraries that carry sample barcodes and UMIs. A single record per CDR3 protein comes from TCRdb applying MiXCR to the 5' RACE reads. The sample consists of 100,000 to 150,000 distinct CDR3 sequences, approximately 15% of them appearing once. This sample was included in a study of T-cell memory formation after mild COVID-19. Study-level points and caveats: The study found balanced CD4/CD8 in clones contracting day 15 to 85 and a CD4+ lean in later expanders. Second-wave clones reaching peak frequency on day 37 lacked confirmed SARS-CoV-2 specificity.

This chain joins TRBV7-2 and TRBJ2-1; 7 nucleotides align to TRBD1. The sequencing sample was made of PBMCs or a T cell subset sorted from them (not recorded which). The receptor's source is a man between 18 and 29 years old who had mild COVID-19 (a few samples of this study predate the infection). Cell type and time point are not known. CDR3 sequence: CASIAPGTAHNEQFF. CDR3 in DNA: TGTGCCAGCATCGCACCCGGGACAGCCCACAATGAGCAGTTCTTC.